These 30 T cell receptor beta chains were sequenced from one sample in a study of blood T cell repertoires in COVID-19. Data came from immunoSEQ multiplex PCR; TCRdb stores just in-frame clones and leaves some out. The repertoire has hundreds of thousands of clones, about 86% of them found once; the top ten carry 10% to 15%. The sample taken for sequencing was peripheral blood. These receptor sequences come from a woman in her seventies with COVID-19, enrolled during active disease.

V gene TRBV5-4 combines with J gene TRBJ2-3, with 8 bases lining up with TRBD2. V lost 0 bases, J lost 5 bases, and 5 bases stayed unmatched. There are 15 residues in the CDR3. CDR1 is SGHNT and CDR2 is YYREEE in the germline V gene (reference sequence). The DNA of the CDR3 is TGTGCCAGCAGCTTGGCTAGCGGGTCACGAGATACGCAGTATTTT. Amino acid sequence: CASSLASGSRDTQYF.

This clone was recorded at least ten times. The chain couples TRBV13 to TRBJ2-7, with 7 bases that match TRBD2. Germline V lookup: CDR1 PRHDT, CDR2 FYEKMQ (reference sequence). Trimming at V came to 1 base and at J to 7 bases, leaving 16 bases not matched to a gene. CDR3 length equals 17 residues. CDR3 coding DNA: TGTGCCAGCAGCTTAGACCCCTTTCGGGACTATGCCAAGGAGCAGTACTTC. It is translated as CASSLDPFRDYAKEQYF.

The rearrangement links TRBV7-2 to TRBJ2-1; 14 bases agree with TRBD2. The V segment lost 7 bases and the J segment 10 bases; nucleotides outside the gene matches: 6. The CDR3 totals 14 residues. Germline V gene data show CDR1 as SGHTA and CDR2 as FQGNSA. The CDR3 sequence is CASNRLAGGREQFF. In DNA form, the CDR3 reads TGTGCCAGCAACCGACTAGCGGGGGGGAGGGAGCAGTTCTTC.

The chain is built from TRBV5-4 and TRBJ2-7; maybe TRBD1 (6 bases). CDR3 length: 13 amino acids. Germline V gene data show CDR1 as SGHNT and CDR2 as YYREEE (reference sequence). V gave up 9 bases and J gave up 3 bases, with 16 bases separating them. In DNA, the CDR3 is TGTGCCACCACACAGGGAGCAAACTACGAGCAGTACTTC. This codes for CATTQGANYEQYF.

In nucleotides, the CDR3 is TGCGCCAGCAGTTCCGGGATTGCCTACGAGCAGTACTTC. The encoded protein is CASSSGIAYEQYF. The rearrangement uses TRBV5-1 and TRBJ2-7, with D maybe TRBD2 (5 bases). The CDR3 is 13 amino acids. The V end was cut by 5 bases, the J end by 2 bases, with 11 bases between. From germline, CDR1 is SGHRS and CDR2 YFSETQ.

The chain couples TRBV6-1 to TRBJ2-2, with TRBD1 matching over 9 bases. There are 16 residues in the CDR3. Germline V gives CDR1 MNHNS, CDR2 SASEGT. V was clipped by 4 bases and J by 4 bases; unmatched bases: 7. This chain's CDR3 is CASSAQQGAGTGELFF. The CDR3 DNA sequence: TGTGCCAGCAGTGCCCAACAGGGGGCCGGCACCGGGGAGCTGTTTTTT.

Concerning this clone itself: The junction departs from the called germline gene at one end, perhaps through a read error. The chain carries TRBV7-9 and TRBJ2-7, with D possibly matching TRBD2 (6 bases). Per germline, CDR1 SEHNR and CDR2 FQNEAQ (reference sequence). The CDR3 length is 15 residues. CDR3 DNA: TGTGCCAGCAGCGTTTCTGGGCGGGGCTCCAACGAGCAGTACTTC. It translates to CASSVSGRGSNEQYF.

Regarding this clone: Additional DNA sequences in this sample encode the identical CDR3. The genes are TRBV5-1 and TRBJ1-1; D gene ambiguous. The CDR3 has 13 amino acids. The ends were cut back, 4 bases at V and 1 base at J, with 8 bases in the middle. Germline CDR1 SGHRS, CDR2 YFSETQ. The DNA of the CDR3 is TGCGCCAGCAGCCCCACGGGGAACACTGAAGCTTTCTTT. Translating gives CASSPTGNTEAFF.

The chain links TRBV10-1 to TRBJ2-1, with TRBD2 identical over 7 bases. V was pared by 3 bases and J by 7 bases, with 6 bases of the junction left unmatched. This CDR3 is 14 amino acids long. The germline V gene has CDR1 WNHNN and CDR2 SYGVQD (reference sequence). The CDR3 DNA follows: TGCGCCAGCAGTGACGCCTCCGGGGGGAATGAGCAGTTCTTC. It is translated as CASSDASGGNEQFF.

The CDR3 sequence is CSVEDGALADTQYF. CDR3 sequence (DNA): TGCAGCGTTGAAGATGGGGCACTCGCGGATACGCAGTATTTT. The chain joins TRBV29-1 to TRBJ2-3; a weak D match, TRBD1 (5 bases). The germline gives CDR1 SQVTM, CDR2 ANQGSEA. The CDR3 runs to 14 residues. Trimming left V 0 bases short and J 6 bases short, with 13 bases between.

The chain joins TRBV5-6 to TRBJ2-7; a possible D gene is TRBD2 (5 bases). With 1 base removed from V and 7 bases from J, the gap between germline ends came to 9 bases. Looked up from germline, CDR1 is SGHDT and CDR2 is YYEEEE. The CDR3 runs 12 residues. CDR3 sequence: CASSLFGGEQYF. CDR3 coding DNA: TGTGCCAGCAGCTTGTTTGGCGGGGAGCAGTACTTC.

The chain links TRBV29-1 to TRBJ2-1; possible D gene TRBD1, 6 bases. Per germline, CDR1 SQVTM and CDR2 ANQGSEA. CDR3 length: 14 residues. V was shortened by 7 bases and J by 0 bases, with 13 bases between the two germline ends. The CDR3 DNA follows: TGCAGCGGTTGGGGACACCCCTCCTACAATGAGCAGTTCTTC. This codes for CSGWGHPSYNEQFF.

The rearrangement uses TRBV7-9 and TRBJ2-1; 8 positions match TRBD1. Trimming removed 5 bases from V and 7 bases from J; junction bases left unmatched: 7. Looked up from germline, CDR1 is SEHNR and CDR2 is FQNEAQ (reference sequence). This CDR3 is 14 amino acids long. Here the CDR3 reads CASSEQGGSNEQFF. DNA for the CDR3: TGTGCCAGCAGCGAACAGGGGGGATCGAATGAGCAGTTCTTC.

The chain is built from TRBV7-2 and TRBJ1-2; D is possibly TRBD1 (5 bases). CDR1 and CDR2 (germline): SGHTA, FQGNSA. The CDR3 contains 14 residues. The V and J ends lost 2 bases and 5 bases respectively, with 12 bases between them. Written as DNA, the CDR3 is TGTGCCAGCAGCTTACCTGGGGGGTGGTATGGCTACACCTTC. Translation gives CASSLPGGWYGYTF.

The CDR3 DNA is TGTGCCACCAGTGATGCGGGCGCGTGGGTGAATGAGCAGTTCTTC. Protein: CATSDAGAWVNEQFF. J is TRBJ2-1 and V is TRBV24-1; perhaps TRBD2 as D (5 bases). The CDR3 consists of 15 residues. Germline V CDR1 and CDR2: KGHDR, SFDVKD. V gave up 3 bases and J gave up 7 bases, with 15 bases separating them.

Details on this clone: The junction and the germline gene differ at one end; a read error may be behind it. The chain uses TRBV5-6 and TRBJ2-2, with D unresolved. The CDR3 extends over 14 amino acids. Germline lookup yields CDR1 SGHDT and CDR2 YYEEEE. The CDR3 nucleotides are TGTGCCAGCAGCTCTACTCCTGACACCGGAGAGCTGTTTTTT. This sequence encodes CASSSTPDTGELFF. The whole variable domain, remainder taken from reference TRBV5-6 and TRBJ2-2, is DAGVTQSPTHLIKTRGQQVTLRCSPKSGHDTVSWYQQALGQGPQFIFQYYEEEERQRGNFPDRFSGHQFPNYSSELNVNALLLGDSALYLCASSSTPDTGELFFGEGSRLTVL.

CDR3 region: CAISESGRGGNQPQHF. CDR3 coding DNA: TGTGCCATCAGTGAGTCGGGCAGGGGGGGCAATCAGCCCCAGCATTTT. The chain recombines TRBV10-3 with TRBJ1-5; 7 nucleotides align to TRBD1. This CDR3 contains 16 residues. CDR1 is ENHRY and CDR2 is SYGVKD in the germline V gene. The V gene end was trimmed by 0 bases and the J gene end by 2 bases; junction bases not matched to a gene: 4.

The gene calls are TRBV12-2 and TRBJ1-5. TRBV12-2 is shown as a pseudogene. The CDR3 is 17 residues long. CDR3 protein: CASRLGHSEGSNQPQHF. In DNA, the CDR3 is TGTGCAAGTCGCTTAGGTCATTCCGAAGGGAGTAATCAGCCCCAGCATTTT.

Here the CDR3 reads CASSRGQGDGYTF. The CDR3 DNA reads TGTGCCAGCAGCCGGGGACAGGGGGATGGCTACACCTTC. The V and J genes are TRBV4-2 and TRBJ1-2; 11 bases align to TRBD1. The CDR3 sequence is 13 residues long. Per germline, CDR1 LGHNA and CDR2 YNFKEQ. Trimming removed 4 bases from V and 6 bases from J; junction bases left unmatched: 1.

V and J are TRBV6-5 and TRBJ2-1; 12 bases map to TRBD2. CDR1 is MNHEY and CDR2 is SVGAGI in the germline V gene. There are 13 residues in the CDR3. V gave up 8 bases and J gave up 9 bases; unmatched junction bases: 5. The CDR3 protein is CASGSSGGAEQFF. CDR3 sequence (DNA): TGTGCCAGCGGGTCTAGCGGGGGGGCTGAGCAGTTCTTC.

The chain joins TRBV24-1 to TRBJ2-1; D possibly corresponds to TRBD1 (5 bases). Trimming pared 3 bases from V and 0 bases from J, leaving 23 bases between. This CDR3 has 20 amino acids. Germline loops: CDR1 KGHDR, CDR2 SFDVKD. The CDR3 is CATSDPSVGQGGASYNEQFF. As DNA, the CDR3 is TGTGCCACCAGTGATCCCTCGGTGGGGCAGGGTGGGGCCTCCTACAATGAGCAGTTCTTC.

This CDR3 reads CASSGLAGGAYEQYF. In DNA form, the CDR3 reads TGCGCCAGCAGTGGGCTAGCGGGGGGTGCCTACGAGCAGTACTTC. The chain is built from TRBV10-2 and TRBJ2-7; TRBD2 matches at 11 bases. CDR1 and CDR2 (germline): WSHSY, SAAADI. V lost 4 bases, J lost 2 bases, and 4 bases stayed unmatched. The CDR3 loop spans 15 amino acids.

This clone was picked up a small number of times. V usage is TRBV27 and J usage is TRBJ1-2; TRBD1 aligns across 12 bases. The germline CDR1 and CDR2 sequences are MNHEY and SMNVEV (reference sequence). The CDR3 sequence is 13 residues long. J lost 7 bases, V lost 7 bases, and 4 bases had no gene match. The DNA of the CDR3 is TGTGCCAGCATCGGGACAGGGGGCACTGGCTACACCTTC. Translation: CASIGTGGTGYTF.

V and J are TRBV7-2 and TRBJ2-1; no firm D call. The CDR3 has 17 amino acids. V lost 3 bases and J lost 6, with 21 bases in between. Looked up from germline, CDR1 is SGHTA and CDR2 is FQGNSA. CDR3 DNA sequence: TGTGCCAGCAGCTTCCCCTTGGAAGCGACCATCTCCAATGAGCAGTTCTTC. Translated: CASSFPLEATISNEQFF.

This clone was found a few times. The chain employs TRBV7-9 and TRBJ1-3; D gene uncertain. V lost 0 bases to trimming and J lost 1 base, with 7 bases between them. The germline CDR1 and CDR2 sequences are SEHNR and FQNEAQ (reference sequence). This CDR3 has 15 residues. The CDR3: CASSLAGGSGNTIYF. CDR3 nucleotides: TGTGCCAGCAGCTTAGCGGGAGGGTCTGGAAACACCATATATTTT.

The genes are TRBV5-1 and TRBJ2-3; a possible D gene is TRBD1 (5 bases). The CDR3 totals 16 residues. In germline, CDR1 is SGHRS, CDR2 YFSETQ. Trimming left V 0 bases short and J 2 bases short, with 13 bases between. The DNA of the CDR3 is TGCGCCAGCAGCTTGGGTGACAGTATACCCACAGATACGCAGTATTTT. It is translated as CASSLGDSIPTDTQYF.

The J gene is TRBJ1-1, the V gene TRBV10-2; perhaps TRBD1 as D (6 bases). Trimming took off 3 bases at V and 6 bases at J, with 26 bases between the two ends. This CDR3 is built from 18 residues. CDR1 and CDR2 from the germline V gene are WSHSY and SAAADI. This CDR3 is CASSDPGGASNLEAEAFF. The CDR3 DNA reads as TGCGCCAGCAGTGACCCGGGGGGGGCGTCGAATTTGGAGGCTGAAGCTTTCTTT.

The table lists this clone with a few counts. The CDR3: CASSWASYEQYF. The CDR3 nucleotides are TGTGCCAGCAGTTGGGCCTCCTACGAGCAGTACTTC. The J gene is TRBJ2-7, the V gene TRBV12-3 or TRBV12-4, with unresolved D. V shed 4 bases and J shed 0 bases, with 4 bases lying between them. This CDR3 comprises 12 residues.

The sample holds one count of this clone. The chain couples TRBV5-1 to TRBJ2-7; 10 bases fit TRBD1. This CDR3 has 14 residues. V was clipped by 4 bases and J by 7 bases; unmatched bases: 8. The germline V gene encodes CDR1 SGHRS and CDR2 YFSETQ. CDR3 residues: CASSPGTGANEQYF. The CDR3 bases are TGCGCCAGCAGCCCCGGGACAGGGGCGAATGAGCAGTACTTC.

The chain uses TRBV28 and TRBJ1-1, with a weak D call TRBD1 (5 bases). V shed 3 bases and J shed 13 bases, with 21 bases lying between them. The CDR3 is 14 amino acids. Looked up from germline, CDR1 is MDHEN and CDR2 is SYDVKM. The CDR3 DNA reads as TGTGCCAGCAGTTTTAGGGACTCCTTTGGAGGTGGTTTCTTT. This encodes CASSFRDSFGGGFF.